This T cell receptor beta chain was found in a study of blood T cell repertoires in COVID-19 (TCRdb year 2020). Background for the entire study: Samples covering the acute and convalescent phases of COVID-19 were provided by collaborators in the United States, Italy and Spain. The material from the prospective study consisted of cDNA or gDNA derived from T cells, B-cell-depleted T cells, or PBMCs. The dataset comprised deeply sampled blood TCRbeta repertoires from subjects exposed to, actively infected with, or recovered from COVID-19. The repertoires were released in a freely available public database meant as a resource for research on the immune response to SARS-CoV-2. Where HLA class I and class II types were available, the types were taken from metadata supplied by the sample provider, not from assay-based typing. A de-identified subject ID, COVID-19 status, age in years and sex were almost always included in the sample metadata. Samples came from the ongoing ImmuneRACE study (first 160 participants) plus 1,254 subjects from 6 global collaborators. Results the study describes overall, beyond this receptor: The amount of clinical and demographic metadata varied by source and participant and was provided uncurated.

A remark on this clone: Its antigen is unknown. The record has no base qualities; no much larger clone is one base away.

Whole blood was collected in K2EDTA tubes by collaborating institutions according to the institutions' own protocols. For TCRbeta analysis, collaborator samples were shipped as frozen whole blood, as isolated PBMCs, or as DNA extracted from either sample type. Trimmed from V: 7 bases; trimmed from J: 0 bases; junction bases lacking a gene match: 4. There are 14 amino acids in the CDR3, from cysteine to phenylalanine inclusive. CDR3 DNA is the only sequence kept; it has 42 bases, read in frame from the first base. CDR1 and CDR2 are drawn from the germline V gene (reference sequence): SEHNR, FQNEAQ. TCRbeta CDR3 regions were amplified from genomic DNA using the immunoSEQ Assay, a bias-controlled multiplex PCR. Per the source publication's procedure: Nucleated cell counts per sample were estimated from amplification of reference gene primers within the assay. Sequence reads were collapsed and filtered to measure the absolute abundance of every unique TCRbeta CDR3 rearrangement. For each sample, productive Simpson clonality was calculated by taking the square root of Simpson's diversity index across productive rearrangements. TCRdb stores this immuneACCESS table with in-frame sequences only. Part of the clones is absent; in the studies checked, under half of the shortfall reflects unresolved V genes, and no reason is known for the rest. V and J calls and clone size are copied from that table; D and trimming were computed from the DNA. The sample table records 100,000 or so clones; 85% of these occur just once. About 1.8% of the sample lies in the top ten.

The sample was peripheral blood. The chain is made from TRBV7-9 and TRBJ2-3, with 7 central nucleotides matching TRBD1. The clonotype originates from a woman aged 70-85 years with active or convalescent COVID-19. The sequenced DNA is TGTGCCAGCACCCGACAGGGAAGCACAGATACGCAGTATTTT. Protein translation: CASTRQGSTDTQYF.